This TCR beta chain was recorded in a study of blood T cell repertoires in COVID-19. For the study at large: Whether acute or convalescent, the COVID-19 samples came from the United States, Italy and Spain. In each case, the material was cDNA or gDNA derived from T cells, B-cell-depleted T cells, or PBMCs.

Clones were sequenced by immunoSEQ multiplex PCR, and TCRdb holds only the in-frame ones, with some missing. The data hold 100,000 to 150,000 clones, with around three quarters observed a single time. Germline V gene data show CDR1 as ENHRY and CDR2 as SYGVKD. The CDR3 is 15 residues long. V lost 6 bases and J lost 6; bases outside the gene matches: 11. The TCR comes from a man between 40 and 49 years old with active or convalescent COVID-19. The sequencing input was peripheral blood. The chain combines TRBV10-3 with TRBJ1-5; 7 nucleotides align to TRBD1. The CDR3 DNA reads as TGTGCCATCAGCCCCGGGCAGGGGGACGGTCAGCCCCAGCATTTT. This translates into CAISPGQGDGQPQHF.